This entry lists 28 T cell receptor beta chains sequenced from one sample in a study of blood T cells in healthy people across ages (dated by TCRdb to 2013 to 2016). The library was prepared using 5' RACE. Sequencing took place on an Illumina HiSeq 2500. The second PCR ran for about 7 to 11 cycles and used a J-beta primer mix along with a sample-barcoded 5' primer. The public reads were reanalyzed by TCRdb: fastp trimming at Q25, MiXCR alignment, in-frame beta chains only. When rows share a CDR3 protein, they turn into one entry using the most common DNA and genes. The sample includes 650,000 to 950,000 distinct CDR3 sequences, with under 45% observed a single time. Roughly 18% of the sample is taken by the ten largest. Sequenced: blood. These receptors originate from a man aged 55 to 69 in good health.

The genes are TRBV5-6 and TRBJ2-5; D is undetermined. The CDR3 runs 13 residues. CDR1 is SGHDT, CDR2 YYEEEE, per germline. Trimming removed 1 base from V and 5 bases from J, with 9 bases in between. The CDR3 here is CASSLWSGETQYF. The CDR3 DNA follows: TGTGCCAGCAGCTTGTGGTCTGGGGAGACCCAGTACTTC. The variable domain in full, with the rest retrieved from reference TRBV5-6 and TRBJ2-5, is DAGVTQSPTHLIKTRGQQVTLRCSPKSGHDTVSWYQQALGQGPQFIFQYYEEEERQRGNFPDRFSGHQFPNYSSELNVNALLLGDSALYLCASSLWSGETQYFGPGTRLLVL.

Worth noting for this clonotype: An end of the junction does not agree with germline; a read error may underlie this. V and J are TRBV7-9 and TRBJ2-1; D is ambiguous. The CDR3 covers 14 residues. Germline-derived CDR1 and CDR2 are SEHNR and FQNEAQ (reference sequence). CDR3 in DNA: TGTGCCAGCAGCTTGAATTTTCCCTACAATGAGCTGTTCTTC. Translating it yields CASSLNFPYNELFF. Based on the CDR3 plus reference TRBV7-9 and TRBJ2-1, the full variable domain is DTGVSQNPRHKITKRGQNVTFRCDPISEHNRLYWYRQTLGQGPEFLTYFQNEAQLEKSRLLSDRFSAERPKGSFSTLEIQRTEQGDSAMYLCASSLNFPYNELFFGPGTRLTVL.

The CDR3 reads CATSRGKDPFYEQYF. CDR3 nucleotides: TGTGCCACCAGCAGAGGGAAGGATCCCTTCTACGAGCAGTACTTC. This chain connects TRBV15 to TRBJ2-7, with D unresolved. The length of the CDR3 is 15 residues. V was cut by 1 base and J by 3 bases, with 13 bases left in between. Germline CDR1 LNHNV, CDR2 YYDKDF (reference sequence).

In nucleotides, the CDR3 is TGTGCCAGCAGCCAGCAAAAGGATACGCAGTATTTT. Residues: CASSQQKDTQYF. The gene calls are TRBV7-2 and TRBJ2-3, with D unresolved. Germline CDR1 is SGHTA and CDR2 is FQGNSA. CDR3 length: 12 residues. Trimming shortened V by 5 bases and J by 6 bases, and 9 bases separated the two germline ends.

As for this clonotype: A read error may account for a junction end that differs from germline. The chain joins TRBV29-1 to TRBJ2-1; 10 nucleotides align to TRBD1. The CDR3 sequence is 13 residues long. Germline V gives CDR1 SQVTM, CDR2 ANQGSEA. CDR3 in DNA: TGCAGCGTTGAAGATCCCTACCGGGACAGGGGTCTCTTC. Its translation: CSVEDPYRDRGLF.

The gene calls are TRBV15 and TRBJ2-5; tentatively, D is TRBD1 (7 bases). V gave up 2 bases and J gave up 4 bases, with 8 bases separating them. In germline, CDR1 is LNHNV, CDR2 YYDKDF (reference sequence). This CDR3 region has 13 residues. CDR3 nucleotides: TGTGCCACCAGCAGACAGGGGGGAGAGACCCAGTACTTC. It encodes CATSRQGGETQYF.

The chain has TRBV20-1 and TRBJ2-7, with TRBD2 matching over 10 bases. Germline V lookup: CDR1 DFQATT, CDR2 SNEGSKA (reference sequence). This CDR3 contains 13 residues. J lost 5 bases, V lost 2 bases, and 3 bases had no gene match. CDR3 DNA sequence: TGCAGTGCTAGAACTAGCGGGGACGACGAGCAGTACTTC. It is translated as CSARTSGDDEQYF.

A few counts support this clonotype. V usage is TRBV6-2 or TRBV6-3 and J usage is TRBJ1-2; 8 bases map to TRBD1. V was pared by 6 bases and J by 2 bases, with 17 bases of the junction left unmatched. The length of the CDR3 is 18 residues. Germline CDR1 MNHEY, CDR2 SVGEGT. The CDR3 loop reads CASSANHVRDRFNYGYTF. CDR3 sequence (DNA): TGTGCCAGCAGCGCGAATCACGTCCGGGACAGGTTCAACTATGGCTACACCTTC.

There are a few counts of this clonotype. This chain links TRBV21-1 with TRBJ1-2. TRBV21-1 is a pseudogene segment. This CDR3 is built from 15 residues. The CDR3, as DNA: TGTGCCAGCAGCAAAGGAAGTCCGGTGAACTATGGCTACACCTTC. The encoded protein is CASSKGSPVNYGYTF.

CDR3 in DNA: TGTGCCAGCAGATTCGCTAGCGGGAGCAGAGAGACCCAGTACTTC. Residues: CASRFASGSRETQYF. This rearrangement joins TRBV2 to TRBJ2-5, with 10 nucleotides matching TRBD2. Looked up from germline, CDR1 is SNHLY and CDR2 is FYNNEI. Germline trimming cut 6 bases from V and 4 bases from J; bases unmatched to any gene: 8. The CDR3 consists of 15 residues.

The chain couples TRBV11-2 to TRBJ2-1; TRBD1 matches 9 bases. V dropped 5 bases and J dropped 5; count of bases not matched to a gene: 10. Germline CDR1 is SGHAT and CDR2 is FQNNGV. The CDR3 runs to 16 residues. The DNA for the CDR3 is TGTGCCAGCAGCGGGCCTGGGACAGGGATGAACAATGAGCAGTTCTTC. Its protein product is CASSGPGTGMNNEQFF.

This CDR3 is CASSGDWRELYEQYF. The CDR3, as DNA: TGTGCCAGCAGCGGGGACTGGCGTGAACTCTACGAGCAGTACTTC. This chain links TRBV6-5 with TRBJ2-7, with a tentative D call TRBD2 (6 bases). Looked up from germline, CDR1 is MNHEY and CDR2 is SVGAGI. There are 15 residues in the CDR3. Trimming took off 6 bases at V and 3 bases at J, with 18 bases between the two ends.

The V and J genes are TRBV6-1 and TRBJ2-1, with 16 positions matching TRBD2. The CDR3 is 17 amino acids. CDR1 and CDR2 (germline): MNHNS, SASEGT. V shed 4 bases, J shed 4 bases, and the junction held 4 bases outside the gene matches. The CDR3 DNA is TGTGCCAGCAGTGGGGGGACTAGCGGGGGGGTGTACAATGAGCAGTTCTTC. It translates to CASSGGTSGGVYNEQFF.

The chain is built from TRBV20-1 and TRBJ1-4, with D uncertain. Per the germline V gene, CDR1 is DFQATT and CDR2 is SNEGSKA (reference sequence). This CDR3 region has 16 residues. V shed 0 bases and J shed 0 bases, with 11 bases lying between them. Written as DNA, the CDR3 is TGCAGTGCTAGAGATCCGTCATTTGCAACTAATGAAAAACTGTTTTTT. As protein: CSARDPSFATNEKLFF.

The gene calls are TRBV10-3 and TRBJ2-5; D not resolved. Germline CDR1 reads ENHRY; CDR2 reads SYGVKD. The germline V and J ends were trimmed by 3 bases and 3 bases, with 8 bases remaining between them. This CDR3 has 13 residues. The CDR3, as DNA: TGTGCCATCAGTGATAGGGCCGAAGAGACCCAGTACTTC. Its translation is CAISDRAEETQYF.

This chain joins TRBV20-1 and TRBJ2-3; TRBD2 matches at 10 bases. V lost 5 bases, J lost 0 bases, and 11 bases stayed unmatched. Germline V gene data show CDR1 as DFQATT and CDR2 as SNEGSKA (reference sequence). The CDR3 totals 17 residues. CDR3 sequence: CSAGERGGVFSTDTQYF. Written as DNA, the CDR3 is TGCAGTGCTGGGGAGCGGGGGGGAGTCTTTAGCACAGATACGCAGTATTTT.

Turning to this clonotype: A read error may produce the germline difference seen at one junction end. The chain has TRBV13 and TRBJ2-5; no clear D. CDR1 PRHDT and CDR2 FYEKMQ come from the germline V gene (reference sequence). The CDR3 runs 13 residues. CDR3 loop: CASGLGQEETQYF. The CDR3 DNA is TGTGCCAGCGGCTTAGGCCAGGAAGAGACCCAGTACTTC. Using reference TRBV13 and TRBJ2-5 for the parts outside the CDR3, the full variable domain is AAGVIQSPRHLIKEKRETATLKCYPIPRHDTVYWYQQGPGQDPQFLISFYEKMQSDKGSIPDRFSAQQFSDYHSELNMSSLELGDSALYFCASGLGQEETQYFGPGTRLLVL.

This clonotype showed up just a few times. The V call is TRBV20-1, the J call TRBJ1-4; TRBD1 is a possible D gene (5 bases). The V end was cut by 5 bases, the J end by 8 bases, with 18 bases between. Per the germline V gene, CDR1 is DFQATT and CDR2 is SNEGSKA (reference sequence). This CDR3 has 14 amino acids. DNA for the CDR3: TGCAGTGCTTCTCCCGGGACCCCTGGAGAAAAACTGTTTTTT. It yields the protein CSASPGTPGEKLFF.

This clonotype was observed at least ten times. Here the CDR3 reads CSVVIGTGLYEQYF. Written as DNA, the CDR3 is TGCAGCGTTGTGATCGGGACAGGCCTCTACGAGCAGTACTTC. The chain couples TRBV29-1 to TRBJ2-7, with TRBD1 matching over 8 bases. CDR1 is SQVTM, CDR2 ANQGSEA, per germline. The CDR3 length is 14 residues. The V gene end was trimmed by 4 bases and the J gene end by 3 bases; junction bases not matched to a gene: 8.

The chain links TRBV10-2 to TRBJ2-1, with TRBD1 matching 8 bases. V shed 0 bases, J shed 14 bases, and the junction held 0 bases outside the gene matches. Germline CDR1 and CDR2: WSHSY and SAAADI. The CDR3 contains 11 residues. The CDR3 coding sequence is TGCGCCAGCAGTGAGTCGGGACAGGAGTTCTTC. It yields the protein CASSESGQEFF.

This clonotype was counted once. The junction departs from germline at one end; a sequencing error may be responsible. J is TRBJ2-1 and V is TRBV7-2; the D gene is possibly TRBD2 (5 bases). The CDR3 extends over 17 amino acids. CDR1 SGHTA and CDR2 FQGNSA come from the germline V gene. This CDR3 reads CASSLGSWGHNGNGQFF. For the CDR3, the DNA is TGTGCCAGCAGCTTAGGATCCTGGGGTCATAACGGGAATGGGCAGTTCTTC. Based on the CDR3 plus reference TRBV7-2 and TRBJ2-1, the full variable domain is GAGVSQSPSNKVTEKGKDVELRCDPISGHTALYWYRQSLGQGLEFLIYFQGNSAPDKSGLPSDRFSAERTGGSVSTLTIQRTQQEDSAVYLCASSLGSWGHNGNGQFFGPGTRLTVL.

This clonotype was recorded a few times. The rearrangement uses TRBV2 and TRBJ2-1, with a possible D match to TRBD2 (5 bases). This CDR3 has 13 residues. V gave up 10 bases and J gave up 5 bases, with 15 bases separating them. Germline V lookup: CDR1 SNHLY, CDR2 FYNNEI. CDR3 region: CATRRHGNNEQFF. The CDR3 coding sequence is TGTGCCACTCGGAGGCACGGGAACAATGAGCAGTTCTTC.

This chain joins TRBV20-1 and TRBJ1-4; D is perhaps TRBD1 (6 bases). The CDR3 is 14 amino acids. Germline CDR1 is DFQATT and CDR2 is SNEGSKA (reference sequence). Trimming took off 3 bases at V and 11 bases at J, with 19 bases between the two ends. This chain's CDR3 is CSASETGTGGKLFF. The CDR3 coding sequence is TGCAGTGCTAGCGAAACAGGGACCGGGGGGAAACTGTTTTTT.

The CDR3 DNA follows: TGCGCCAGCAGCCAAGATAAGGGCACCGGGGAGCTGTTTTTT. As protein: CASSQDKGTGELFF. This chain joins TRBV4-3 and TRBJ2-2; D unclear. V was trimmed by 0 bases and J by 4 bases, leaving 6 bases between them. The germline gives CDR1 LGHNA, CDR2 YSLEER. This CDR3 has 14 amino acids.

This rearrangement joins TRBV7-9 to TRBJ2-7; 9 positions agree with TRBD1. This CDR3 is built from 16 residues. The trim removed 8 bases at V and 0 bases at J, leaving 11 bases unmatched. Looked up from germline, CDR1 is SEHNR and CDR2 is FQNEAQ (reference sequence). CDR3: CASGSLGTGSSYEQYF. The CDR3 bases are TGTGCCAGCGGCTCGCTTGGGACAGGGAGCTCCTACGAGCAGTACTTC.

The chain carries TRBV2 and TRBJ2-1; D ambiguous. Germline CDR1 is SNHLY and CDR2 is FYNNEI. Between the trimmed V and J ends, which lost 2 bases and 10 bases, there was a span of 12 bases. The CDR3 extends over 13 amino acids. CDR3 in amino acids: CASSESIYREQFF. DNA of the CDR3: TGTGCCAGCAGTGAATCTATTTACCGCGAGCAGTTCTTC.

The rearrangement links TRBV6-1 to TRBJ2-5; 12 bases match TRBD1. The J call may be mistaken, given a closer DNA end match to TRBJ2-7. This CDR3 comprises 15 residues. Germline V gives CDR1 MNHNS, CDR2 SASEGT. CDR3 amino acids: CASRSGQGANHEQYF. CDR3 in DNA: TGTGCCAGCAGATCGGGACAGGGGGCGAACCACGAGCAGTACTTC.

This rearrangement joins TRBV7-9 to TRBJ2-5; no reliable D call. The V gene lost 7 bases and the J gene lost 1 base, with 10 bases spanning the gap. CDR3 length: 13 amino acids. Germline CDR1 and CDR2: SEHNR and FQNEAQ (reference sequence). This chain's CDR3 is CASTRHSQETQYF. The DNA for the CDR3 is TGTGCCAGCACCCGACACTCCCAAGAGACCCAGTACTTC.